This T cell receptor beta chain was recovered during a study of human T cells and chemical hapten exposure. Germline assignment: CDR1 MNHEY and CDR2 SMNVEV (reference sequence). The V end lost 3 bases, the J end lost 9 bases, and 16 bases lay between the germline ends. The CDR3 totals 14 residues. This clonotype was observed at least ten times. Described time point: patch test 2, 6 weeks after DPC sensitization. The sample's treatment: therapeutic diphenylcyclopropenone sensitization with weekly scalp DPC. TCRdb itself ran the RACE reads through MiXCR, one entry per CDR3 protein. The profile shows 330,000 or so distinct CDR3 sequences, about 6% of them singletons.

This material consisted of whole blood, taken in connection with sensitization to the hapten diphenylcyclopropenone (DPC). This receptor was taken from a young woman with alopecia areata. Some clones in this sample may be carry-over from other donors' samples. V usage is TRBV27 and J usage is TRBJ2-3; tentatively, D is TRBD1 (5 bases). In DNA, the CDR3 is TGTGCCAGCAGTTTCTCCCGACAGCCAGCAACGCAGTATTTT. Translated, it gives CASSFSRQPATQYF.